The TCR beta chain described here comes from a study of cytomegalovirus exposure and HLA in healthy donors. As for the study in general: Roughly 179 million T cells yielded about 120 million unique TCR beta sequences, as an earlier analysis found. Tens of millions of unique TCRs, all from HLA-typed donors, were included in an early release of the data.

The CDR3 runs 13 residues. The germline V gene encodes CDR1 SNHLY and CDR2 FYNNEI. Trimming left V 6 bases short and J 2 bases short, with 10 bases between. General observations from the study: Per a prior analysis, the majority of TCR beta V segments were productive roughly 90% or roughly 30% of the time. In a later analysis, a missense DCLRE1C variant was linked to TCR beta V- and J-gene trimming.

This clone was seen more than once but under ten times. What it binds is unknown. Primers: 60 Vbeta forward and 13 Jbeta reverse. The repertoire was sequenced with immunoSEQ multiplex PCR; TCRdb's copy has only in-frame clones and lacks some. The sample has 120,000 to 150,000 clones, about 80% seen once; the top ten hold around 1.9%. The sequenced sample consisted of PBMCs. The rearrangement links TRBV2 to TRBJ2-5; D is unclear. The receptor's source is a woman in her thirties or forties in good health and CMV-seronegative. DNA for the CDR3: TGTGCCAGCAGCGGCGGAATTCAAGAGACCCAGTACTTC. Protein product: CASSGGIQETQYF.